The rows below give T cell receptor beta chains drawn from one sample of a study of blood T cell repertoires in COVID-19. Here immunoSEQ multiplex PCR was the method, and the copy in TCRdb shows in-frame clones only, minus some. The sample shows 70,000 to 90,000 clones, less than 90% of them seen only once. The sequenced material came from peripheral blood. Every receptor here comes from a man between 60 and 75 years old with acute or convalescent COVID-19. Each CDR3 is given with its conserved first and last residue. A D gene is named only where the DNA matches it firmly. Size is omitted from some rows. Given values are once, few, many or a class for expanded clones.

v_call	d_call	j_call	clone_size	cdr3_nt	cdr3_aa
TRBV20-1	TRBD1	TRBJ2-7	few	TGCAGTGCCCGGGACAGGGGACCCCTACACTTC	CSARDRGPLHF
TRBV10-2	.	TRBJ2-2	.	TGCGCCAGCGGAGACTCCGCGGACACCGGGGAGCTGTTTTTT	CASGDSADTGELFF
TRBV7-8	.	TRBJ2-5	.	TGTGCCAGCAGCTTAAAGGAGGCCCAGTACTTC	CASSLKEAQYF
TRBV19	TRBD2	TRBJ2-7	.	TGTGCCAGTAGTAGCCCCCGGACTAGCCGCCCTCCCCACGAGCAGTACTTC	CASSSPRTSRPPHEQYF
TRBV12-5	TRBD2	TRBJ2-1	.	TGTGCTAGTGGTTTGCGCCCGGGACTAGCGGGGGGGGCTCTAGCGGTTGGGCAGTTCTTC	CASGLRPGLAGGALAVGQFF
TRBV3-1/TRBV3-2	TRBD2	TRBJ2-1	.	TGTGCCAGCAGCCACCCCGGGGGGGGGATTTTGTTCTTC	CASSHPGGGILFF
TRBV15	TRBD2	TRBJ2-3	.	TGTGCCACCAGCAGACACCAGGGACTAGCATACGATACGCAGTATTTT	CATSRHQGLAYDTQYF
TRBV29-1	TRBD2	TRBJ2-5	.	TGCAGCGTTGAACGCCACGGCGGGAGTATCAAAGAGACCCAGTACTTC	CSVERHGGSIKETQYF
TRBV6-5	TRBD1	TRBJ1-2	.	TGTGCCAGTATGCTGGGGACAGGGGGCCTCGGGGGCTACACCTTC	CASMLGTGGLGGYTF
TRBV7-2	TRBD2	TRBJ2-7	.	TGTGCCAGCAGCCCCCAGACTAGCCGCGAGCAGTACTTC	CASSPQTSREQYF
TRBV6-4	TRBD2	TRBJ2-2	.	TGTGCCAGCAGTGTACTAGCGGGGGCCACGAACACCGGGGAGCTGTTTTTT	CASSVLAGATNTGELFF
TRBV5-1	TRBD2	TRBJ2-2	.	TGCGCCAGCAGCTGGACTAGCGCAAACACCGGGGAGCTGTTTTTT	CASSWTSANTGELFF
TRBV7-9	TRBD2	TRBJ2-7	.	TGTGCCAGCAGCTTAACCCCCCCGCGGACTAGCGTAGTCTACGAGCAGTACTTC	CASSLTPPRTSVVYEQYF
TRBV9	.	TRBJ2-7	.	TGTGCCAGCAGCGTAGTTTTAGATGGCGAGCAGTACTTC	CASSVVLDGEQYF
TRBV7-9	.	TRBJ1-4	.	TGTGCCAGCAGCTTGAGACAGGTCACGATAGCAGCTAATGAAAAACTGTTTTTT	CASSLRQVTIAANEKLFF
TRBV19	.	TRBJ2-1	.	TGTGCCAGTAGTATAAGAGCGCGGGATTTTCGCAATGAGCAGTTCTTC	CASSIRARDFRNEQFF
TRBV5-6	.	TRBJ1-1	once	TGTGCCAGCAGCTTGATTCTACGGGACAAAACTGAAGCTTTCTTT	CASSLILRDKTEAFF
TRBV19	.	TRBJ1-1	.	TGTGCCAGTAGTATGGGGACAAGATCCACTGAAGCTTTCTTT	CASSMGTRSTEAFF
TRBV12-5	TRBD2	TRBJ2-5	.	TGTGCTAGTGCTAATAGCGGGATCCAAGAGACCCAGTACTTC	CASANSGIQETQYF
TRBV15	.	TRBJ2-7	.	TGTGCCACCAGCAGAGATTCGGGGGAGTACGAGCAGTACTTC	CATSRDSGEYEQYF
TRBV19	TRBD1	TRBJ1-1	.	TGTGCCAGTAGTTTCCAGGGGGCCCCTGAAGCTTTCTTT	CASSFQGAPEAFF
TRBV5-4	.	TRBJ2-2	.	TGTGCCAGCAGCTCCAACGTCGGCGGGGAGCTGTTTTTT	CASSSNVGGELFF
TRBV6-5	TRBD1	TRBJ2-2	.	TGTGCCAGCAGTTATCACCGGGACAGGGGGACCGGGGAGCTGTTTTTT	CASSYHRDRGTGELFF
TRBV5-1	TRBD2	TRBJ2-1	.	TGCGCCAGCAGCAGGACTAGCGGGAGTGGAGAGCAGTTCTTC	CASSRTSGSGEQFF
TRBV9	TRBD1	TRBJ1-6	.	TGTGCCAGCAGCTCCTCGGGACAGTATAATTCACCCCTCCACTTT	CASSSSGQYNSPLHF
TRBV6-1	TRBD2	TRBJ2-1	.	TGTGCCAGCAGTGAAGTGTTGACTAGCGGGAGTGGTGAGCAGTTCTTC	CASSEVLTSGSGEQFF
TRBV7-9	.	TRBJ2-7	.	TGTGCCAGCAGCTTGTTGCAGGCAACCTACGAGCAGTACTTC	CASSLLQATYEQYF
TRBV3-1/TRBV3-2	.	TRBJ2-1	.	TGTGCCAGCAACCTAAGGGGGAACAATGAGCAGTTCTTC	CASNLRGNNEQFF
TRBV23-1	.	TRBJ2-1	.	TGCGCCAGCAGTCAATTGCCCCAGGCACCTCAGAGCTCCTACAATGAGCAGTTCTTC	CASSQLPQAPQSSYNEQFF
TRBV27	TRBD2	TRBJ2-1	.	TGTGCCAGCAGGGCAACTAGCGGGGAGCAGTTCTTC	CASRATSGEQFF
TRBV3-1/TRBV3-2	TRBD2	TRBJ2-5	.	TGTGCCAGCAGCCAAGAAGGCCTCGAACTAGCGGGGTCCGAGTGGACCCAGTACTTC	CASSQEGLELAGSEWTQYF
TRBV12-5	.	TRBJ2-7	.	TGTGCTAGTGGTTTATATAGGCGGCCCTACGAGCAGTACTTC	CASGLYRRPYEQYF
TRBV5-1	.	TRBJ2-7	.	TGCGCCAGCAGCTTGGTCAGGGCGGCCTACGAGCAGTACTTC	CASSLVRAAYEQYF
TRBV19	TRBD1	TRBJ1-5	.	TGTGCCAGTAGTATGGGTAGACAGGGGGGTCAGCCCCAGCATTTT	CASSMGRQGGQPQHF
TRBV6-5	.	TRBJ1-3	.	TGTGCCAGCAGTTACCTTCAGGGAAATGGAAACACCATATATTTT	CASSYLQGNGNTIYF
TRBV5-1	TRBD2	TRBJ2-3	.	TGCGCCAGCAGCCCCGCCGGGACTAGCCGTACGCAGTATTTT	CASSPAGTSRTQYF
TRBV12-5	.	TRBJ1-5	.	TGTGCTAGTGGGCATAACGTAGCCCAGCCCCAGCATTTT	CASGHNVAQPQHF
TRBV12-3/TRBV12-4	.	TRBJ1-1	.	TGTGCCAGCAGTTTCGGGGGGGAAGCTTTCTTT	CASSFGGEAFF
TRBV29-1	.	TRBJ2-1	.	TGCAGCGTTTCCAGGGATTCCTACAATGAGCAGTTCTTC	CSVSRDSYNEQFF
TRBV19	TRBD1	TRBJ2-2	.	TGTGCCAGTAGTATTCGGACAGGGAGTCTTACCGGGGAGCTGTTTTTT	CASSIRTGSLTGELFF
TRBV5-1	TRBD1	TRBJ1-3	.	TGCGCCAGCAGCTTGGGACAGGGGGTTGATGGAAACACCATATATTTT	CASSLGQGVDGNTIYF
TRBV3-1/TRBV3-2	.	TRBJ2-1	.	TGTGCCAGCAGCTTGGGACTTACCTACAATGAGCAGTTCTTC	CASSLGLTYNEQFF
TRBV30	.	TRBJ1-4	once	TGTGCCTGGAGGTCGTTAGGGGGTGAGGAAAAACTGTTTTTT	CAWRSLGGEEKLFF
TRBV28	.	TRBJ2-5	.	TGTGCCAGCAGTTTAAACAGGGCTTGGGAGACCCAGTACTTC	CASSLNRAWETQYF
TRBV29-1	TRBD2	TRBJ2-1	.	TGCAGCGTTGATCGAGCGGGGGGTAACAATGAGCAGTTCTTC	CSVDRAGGNNEQFF
TRBV10-1	.	TRBJ2-7	.	TGCGCCAGCCAATCGTTTCCACAGGGAAGCGGTTTTTACGAGCAGTACTTC	CASQSFPQGSGFYEQYF
TRBV11-2	.	TRBJ2-7	.	TGTGCCAGCAGCTTAGAGGGAGATAGCTCTCTCTACGAGCAGTACTTC	CASSLEGDSSLYEQYF
TRBV7-9	TRBD1	TRBJ1-1	.	TGTGCCAGCAGCCGAATAATCGACAGGGGCGCTGAAGCTTTCTTT	CASSRIIDRGAEAFF
TRBV29-1	TRBD1	TRBJ2-2	.	TGCAGCGTTGGGGACAGTGGGGAGCTGTTTTTT	CSVGDSGELFF
TRBV10-3	TRBD1	TRBJ2-5	.	TGTGCCATCAGTGTGGGACAGGGGGCTTTGGAGACCCAGTACTTC	CAISVGQGALETQYF
TRBV11-2	TRBD2	TRBJ2-3	.	TGTGCCAGCAGCTTTCAGAGCGGGAGGCCAACAGATACGCAGTATTTT	CASSFQSGRPTDTQYF
TRBV6-5	TRBD2	TRBJ2-4	.	TGTGCCAGCAGTTCAACGGGACTAGCGAGCATTCAGTACTTC	CASSSTGLASIQYF
TRBV6-2/TRBV6-3	.	TRBJ1-3	.	TGTGCCAGCAGTTACTCGACGCGGGGAAACACCATATATTTT	CASSYSTRGNTIYF
TRBV30	TRBD1	TRBJ2-5	.	TGTGCCTGGGACAGGGGGCAGGAGACCCAGTACTTC	CAWDRGQETQYF
TRBV5-1	TRBD1	TRBJ1-2	.	TGCGCCAGCAGTACCGGGACAGGGGAGGCCCATGGCTACACCTTC	CASSTGTGEAHGYTF
TRBV2	.	TRBJ2-1	.	TGTGCCAGCAGTAGGGACTTAAGCTCCTACAATGAGCAGTTCTTC	CASSRDLSSYNEQFF
TRBV12-2	.	TRBJ2-1	.	TGTGCAAGTCGCCTCGATAGTCGTTCCTACAATGAGCAGTTCTTC	CASRLDSRSYNEQFF
TRBV7-2	TRBD1	TRBJ2-1	.	TGTGCCAGCAGCTTGGACACAGGGGGGCTTGATGAGCAGTTCTTC	CASSLDTGGLDEQFF
TRBV5-1	TRBD2	TRBJ2-3	.	TGCGCCAGCAGGGCTGGTCCGGGGGGTGGTACGGATACGCAGTATTTT	CASRAGPGGGTDTQYF
TRBV2	TRBD1	TRBJ1-2	.	TGTGCCAGCAGCAACGGACAGGTACTAAACTATGGCTACACCTTC	CASSNGQVLNYGYTF